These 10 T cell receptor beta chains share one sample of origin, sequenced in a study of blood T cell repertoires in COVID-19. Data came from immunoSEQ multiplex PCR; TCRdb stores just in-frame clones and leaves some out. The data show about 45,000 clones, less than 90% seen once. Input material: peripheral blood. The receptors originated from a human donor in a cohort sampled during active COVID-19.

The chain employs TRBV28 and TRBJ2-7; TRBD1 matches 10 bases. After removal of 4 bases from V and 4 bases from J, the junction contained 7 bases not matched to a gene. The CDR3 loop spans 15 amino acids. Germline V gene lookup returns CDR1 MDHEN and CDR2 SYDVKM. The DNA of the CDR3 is TGTGCCAGCAGTTCCCCCGACAGGGGGCCGTACGAGCAGTACTTC. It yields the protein CASSSPDRGPYEQYF.

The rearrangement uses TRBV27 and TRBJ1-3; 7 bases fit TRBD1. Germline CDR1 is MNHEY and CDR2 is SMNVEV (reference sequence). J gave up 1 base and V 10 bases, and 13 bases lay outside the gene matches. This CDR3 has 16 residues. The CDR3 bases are TGTGCCATCCCCCCCCTAGGGGGCCTATCTGGAAACACCATATATTTT. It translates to CAIPPLGGLSGNTIYF.

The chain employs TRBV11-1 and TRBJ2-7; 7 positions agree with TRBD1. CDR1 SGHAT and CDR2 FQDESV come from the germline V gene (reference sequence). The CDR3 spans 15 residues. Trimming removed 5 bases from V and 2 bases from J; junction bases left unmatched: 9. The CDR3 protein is CASSETGTATYEQYF. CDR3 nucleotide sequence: TGTGCCAGCAGCGAGACCGGGACAGCAACCTACGAGCAGTACTTC.

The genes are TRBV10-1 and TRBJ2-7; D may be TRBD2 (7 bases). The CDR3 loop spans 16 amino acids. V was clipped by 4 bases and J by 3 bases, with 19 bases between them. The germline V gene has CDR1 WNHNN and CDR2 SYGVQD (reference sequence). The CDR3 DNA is TGCGCCAGCAGTGCGAACGAGGCGGGGGCCTTCTACGAGCAGTACTTC. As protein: CASSANEAGAFYEQYF.

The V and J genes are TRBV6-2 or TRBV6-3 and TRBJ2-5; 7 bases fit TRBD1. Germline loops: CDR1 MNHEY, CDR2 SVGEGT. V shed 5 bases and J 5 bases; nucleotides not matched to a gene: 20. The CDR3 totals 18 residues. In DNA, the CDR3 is TGTGCCAGCAGTAACGAGGGGGCAGGGGGACACCACGATGAGACCCAGTACTTC. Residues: CASSNEGAGGHHDETQYF.

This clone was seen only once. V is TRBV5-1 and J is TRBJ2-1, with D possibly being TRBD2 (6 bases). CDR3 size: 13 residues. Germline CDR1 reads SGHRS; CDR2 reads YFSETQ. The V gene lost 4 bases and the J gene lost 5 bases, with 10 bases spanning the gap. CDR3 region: CASSVGLHNEQFF. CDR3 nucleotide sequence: TGCGCCAGCAGCGTGGGACTCCACAATGAGCAGTTCTTC.

The CDR3 is CASSEARRWPYEQYF. CDR3 sequence (DNA): TGTGCCAGCAGTGAAGCGAGGCGGTGGCCCTACGAGCAGTACTTC. This sequence joins TRBV6-1 and TRBJ2-7, with unresolved D. Germline values: CDR1 MNHNS, CDR2 SASEGT. With 0 bases removed from V and 2 bases from J, the gap between germline ends came to 11 bases. The CDR3 sequence is 15 residues long.

The DNA for the CDR3 is TGTGCCTGGAGTGTAGGGAGTACGCCCCAGCATTTT. Amino acid sequence: CAWSVGSTPQHF. The gene calls are TRBV30 and TRBJ1-5, with D uncertain. Germline CDR1 reads GTSNPN; CDR2 reads SVGIG (reference sequence). Trimming cost V 0 bases and J 9 bases, with 9 bases left between them. There are 12 residues in the CDR3.

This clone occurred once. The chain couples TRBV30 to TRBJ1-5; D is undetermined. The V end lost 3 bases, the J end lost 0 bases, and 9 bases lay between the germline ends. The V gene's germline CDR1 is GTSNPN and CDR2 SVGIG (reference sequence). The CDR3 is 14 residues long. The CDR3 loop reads CAWRNSGSNQPQHF. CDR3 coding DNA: TGTGCCTGGAGGAACAGCGGTAGCAATCAGCCCCAGCATTTT.

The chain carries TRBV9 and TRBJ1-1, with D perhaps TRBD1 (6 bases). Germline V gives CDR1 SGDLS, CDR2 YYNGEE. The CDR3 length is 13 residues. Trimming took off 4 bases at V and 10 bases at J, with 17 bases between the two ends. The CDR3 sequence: CASSPEPSRGAFF. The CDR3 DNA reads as TGTGCCAGCAGCCCAGAGCCCAGCAGGGGAGCTTTCTTT.